Relative to its sample, the clone carrying this TCR beta chain is medium-sized. Its antigen is not known. Each TCR cDNA molecule carried a unique molecular identifier. Each CDR3 protein is one row after TCRdb ran MiXCR on the 5' RACE reads. This sample has about 1,600 distinct CDR3 sequences, with 20% to 25% found just once. The record originates from a study of spatial heterogeneity in lung cancer. Study in general: Strong correlation was found between tumor-region TCR transcript counts and a T cell module score from matched bulk RNA-seq.

General study findings and limits: Expanded alpha and beta TCR counts within tumors tracked tumor mutation counts.

The CDR3 covers 13 residues. The germline CDR1 and CDR2 sequences are SGHDN and FVKESK. Deletions cut 0 bases from V and 8 bases from J, with 8 bases between. Noted time point: sample taken at primary tumor resection. Sequencing of whole RNA from tumor, nontumor lung or frozen PBMC involved no sorting. The sequencing used lung tumor tissue, collected at surgery. This sequence originates from a male donor with early-stage non-small cell lung cancer. The chain recombines TRBV14 with TRBJ2-1; D is undetermined. Here the CDR3 DNA reads TGTGCCAGCAGCCAAGATCGCCATCATGAGCAGTTCTTC. This gives the protein CASSQDRHHEQFF.